These 10 T cell receptor beta chains came from one sample sequenced in a study of T cells in Graves' hyperthyroidism and ophthalmopathy. RNA transcripts provided the source from which TCR beta CDR3 regions were amplified. The primer set for the first-round RT-PCR of the TCR CDR3 was HTBI. MiXCR was run by TCRdb on the multiplex PCR reads, yielding one entry per CDR3 protein. The data show about 590,000 distinct CDR3 sequences, 15% to 17% seen once. Sequencing was carried out using blood. Every receptor here comes from a woman in her 30s with Graves' hyperthyroidism.

This chain joins TRBV13 and TRBJ2-5; the D gene is possibly TRBD2 (5 bases). Trimming left V 4 bases short and J 2 bases short, with 17 bases between. This CDR3 is 16 amino acids long. In germline, CDR1 is PRHDT, CDR2 FYEKMQ (reference sequence). In DNA, the CDR3 is TGTGCCAGCAGCTACCGGACTGTAAACCCACAAGAGACCCAGTACTTC. Its protein product is CASSYRTVNPQETQYF.

This clonotype has at least ten counts. The chain is built from TRBV15 and TRBJ1-1; possible D gene TRBD1, 6 bases. Trimming left V 1 base short and J 1 base short, with 13 bases between. Germline V CDR1 and CDR2: LNHNV, YYDKDF (reference sequence). This CDR3 has 16 residues. The CDR3 reads CATSRATGGGNTEAFF. DNA for the CDR3: TGTGCCACCAGCAGAGCCACGGGGGGCGGGAACACTGAAGCTTTCTTT.

The gene calls are TRBV3-1 and TRBJ2-3; tentative D call: TRBD2 (7 bases). V lost 2 bases and J 5 bases, leaving 20 bases between the germline ends. The V gene's germline CDR1 is LGHDT and CDR2 YNNKEL (reference sequence). The CDR3 is made up of 17 amino acids. The CDR3 reads CASSQTFRGRGGDTQYF. The CDR3 nucleotides are TGTGCCAGCAGCCAAACTTTTCGGGGGCGCGGGGGAGATACGCAGTATTTT.

In regard to this clonotype: A much larger clone lies one base from this, so it may be a read error. This chain uses TRBV7-9 with TRBJ2-6; possible D gene TRBD2, 5 bases. The V gene's germline CDR1 is SEHNR and CDR2 FQNEAQ (reference sequence). This CDR3 is built from 14 residues. The CDR3 here is CAGSSGVGANVLTF. The CDR3 nucleotides are TGTGCCGGCAGCTCCGGGGTTGGGGCCAACGTCCTGACTTTC.

This clonotype was detected a few times. V is TRBV10-2 and J is TRBJ2-2, with unresolved D. This CDR3 has 12 residues. Trimming cost V 8 bases and J 1 base, with 5 bases left between them. Germline V CDR1 and CDR2: WSHSY, SAAADI. CDR3 bases: TGCGCCAGCGGGGAGAACACCGGGGAGCTGTTTTTT. Translating it yields CASGENTGELFF.

For this clonotype: This may stem from a read error, because a much larger clone lies one nucleotide away. This CDR3 fails to terminate in the conserved phenylalanine or tryptophan, so it likely reflects a read error. This rearrangement joins TRBV7-7 to TRBJ1-1; maybe TRBD1 (5 bases). This CDR3 has 15 amino acids. With 5 bases removed from V and 1 base from J, the gap between germline ends came to 14 bases. The V gene's germline CDR1 is SSHAT and CDR2 FNYEAQ (reference sequence). The CDR3: CASSASGGENTEAFV. The CDR3 DNA reads as TGTGCCAGCAGCGCATCGGGGGGGGAGAACACTGAAGCTTTCGTT.

This clonotype was seen at least ten times. This CDR3 is CSARDFRAGEADTQYF. DNA for the CDR3: TGCAGTGCTAGAGATTTCCGGGCGGGAGAGGCCGATACGCAGTATTTT. This chain links TRBV20-1 with TRBJ2-3; the match to TRBD2 covers 7 bases. The trim removed 0 bases at V and 6 bases at J, leaving 12 bases unmatched. The CDR3 runs 16 residues. Per germline, CDR1 DFQATT and CDR2 SNEGSKA (reference sequence).

This clonotype has at least ten counts. V usage is TRBV4-1 and J usage is TRBJ1-5; D gene unclear. The V end lost 1 base, the J end lost 4 bases, and 8 bases lay between the germline ends. Germline loops: CDR1 MGHRA, CDR2 YSYEKL. The CDR3 is made up of 14 amino acids. CDR3 protein: CASSQVRANQPQHF. CDR3 nucleotide sequence: TGCGCCAGCAGCCAAGTGAGGGCTAATCAGCCCCAGCATTTT.

The chain recombines TRBV7-2 with TRBJ2-3; the match to TRBD1 covers 11 bases. The CDR3 is 15 amino acids. Trimming removed 4 bases from V and 1 base from J; junction bases left unmatched: 1. Germline CDR1 SGHTA, CDR2 FQGNSA. The DNA for the CDR3 is TGTGCCAGCAGCTGGGACAGGGGGGGCACAGATACGCAGTATTTT. It is translated as CASSWDRGGTDTQYF.

The V gene is TRBV7-9, the J gene TRBJ1-5, with 10 nucleotides matching TRBD1. V lost 1 base to trimming and J lost 7 bases; unmatched junction nucleotides: 4. The CDR3 sequence is 15 residues long. Per germline, CDR1 SEHNR and CDR2 FQNEAQ (reference sequence). CDR3 protein: CASSLGQGAIQPQHF. DNA of the CDR3: TGTGCCAGCAGCTTAGGACAGGGGGCGATCCAGCCCCAGCATTTT.